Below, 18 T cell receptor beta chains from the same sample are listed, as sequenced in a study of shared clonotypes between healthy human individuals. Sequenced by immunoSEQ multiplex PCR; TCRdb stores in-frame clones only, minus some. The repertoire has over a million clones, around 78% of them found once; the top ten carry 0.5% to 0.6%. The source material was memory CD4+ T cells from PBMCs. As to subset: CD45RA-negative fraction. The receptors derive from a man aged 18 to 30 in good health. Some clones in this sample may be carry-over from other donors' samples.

The CDR3, as DNA: TGTGCTAGTGGTTTGGCGACAGGGCTAGGGTCTGGGGCCAACGTCCTGACTTTC. Residues: CASGLATGLGSGANVLTF. This chain links TRBV12-5 with TRBJ2-6, with 7 bases aligning to TRBD1. The J segment lost 1 base and the V segment lost 1 base, leaving 7 bases of the junction unmatched. Germline V CDR1 and CDR2: LGHNT, FRNRAP. The CDR3 extends over 18 amino acids.

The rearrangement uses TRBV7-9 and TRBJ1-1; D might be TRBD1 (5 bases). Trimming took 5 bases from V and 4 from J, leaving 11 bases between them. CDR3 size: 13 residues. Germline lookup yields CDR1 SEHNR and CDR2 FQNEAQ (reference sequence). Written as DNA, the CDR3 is TGTGCCAGCAGCCAAGAGGGGAGCACTGAAGCTTTCTTT. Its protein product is CASSQEGSTEAFF.

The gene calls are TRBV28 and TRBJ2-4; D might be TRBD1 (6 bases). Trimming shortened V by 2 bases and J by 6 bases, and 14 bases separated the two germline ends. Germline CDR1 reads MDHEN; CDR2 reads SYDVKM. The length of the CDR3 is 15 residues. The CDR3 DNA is TGTGCCAGCAGTTTAGGACAGATTCGTTTAAACATTCAGTACTTC. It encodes CASSLGQIRLNIQYF.

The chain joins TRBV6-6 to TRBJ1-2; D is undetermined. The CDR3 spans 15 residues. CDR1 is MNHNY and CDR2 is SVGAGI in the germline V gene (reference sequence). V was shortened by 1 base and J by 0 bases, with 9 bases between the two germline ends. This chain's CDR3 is CASSYYRGANYGYTF. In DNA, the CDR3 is TGTGCCAGCAGTTACTATCGTGGAGCTAACTATGGCTACACCTTC.

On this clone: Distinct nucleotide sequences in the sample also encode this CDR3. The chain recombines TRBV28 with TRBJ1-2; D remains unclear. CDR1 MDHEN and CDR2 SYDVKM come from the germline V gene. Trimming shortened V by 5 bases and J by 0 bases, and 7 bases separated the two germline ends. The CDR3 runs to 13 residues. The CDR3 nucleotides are TGTGCCAGCAGTCTTCCAGCTAACTATGGCTACACCTTC. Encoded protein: CASSLPANYGYTF.

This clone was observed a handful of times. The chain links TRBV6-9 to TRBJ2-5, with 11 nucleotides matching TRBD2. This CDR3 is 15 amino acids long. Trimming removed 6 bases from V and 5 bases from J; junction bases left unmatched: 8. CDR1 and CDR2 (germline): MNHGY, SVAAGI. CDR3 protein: CASSITSGSRETQYF. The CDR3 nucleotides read TGTGCCAGCAGCATCACTAGCGGGAGTCGGGAGACCCAGTACTTC.

The CDR3: CASSKLGSGNTIYF. The CDR3 DNA follows: TGTGCCAGCAGTAAGTTAGGCTCTGGAAACACCATATATTTT. The chain links TRBV27 to TRBJ1-3; D not certain. The CDR3 runs 14 residues. Trimming shortened V by 5 bases and J by 0 bases, and 8 bases separated the two germline ends. Germline V gene sequence: CDR1 MNHEY, CDR2 SMNVEV (reference sequence).

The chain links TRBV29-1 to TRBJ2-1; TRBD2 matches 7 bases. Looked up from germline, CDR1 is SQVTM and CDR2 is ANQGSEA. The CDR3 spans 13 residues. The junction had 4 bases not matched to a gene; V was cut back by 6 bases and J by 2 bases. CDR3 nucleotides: TGCAGCGTCCTAGCGGAGCCCTACAATGAGCAGTTCTTC. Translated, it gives CSVLAEPYNEQFF.

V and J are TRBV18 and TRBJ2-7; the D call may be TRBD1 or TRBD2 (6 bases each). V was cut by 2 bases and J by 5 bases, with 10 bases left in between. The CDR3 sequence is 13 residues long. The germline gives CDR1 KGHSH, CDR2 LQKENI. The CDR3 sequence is CASSPNGGNEQYF. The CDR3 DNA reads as TGTGCCAGCTCACCAAACGGGGGCAACGAGCAGTACTTC. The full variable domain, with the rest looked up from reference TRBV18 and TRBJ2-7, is NAGVMQNPRHLVRRRGQEARLRCSPMKGHSHVYWYRQLPEEGLKFMVYLQKENIIDESGMPKERFSAEFPKEGPSILRIQQVVRGDSAAYFCASSPNGGNEQYFGPGTRLTVT.

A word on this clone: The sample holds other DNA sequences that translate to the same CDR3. The CDR3, as DNA: TGTGCCAGCAGCAGGGACAGGGGGTACGAGCAGTACTTC. Translation gives CASSRDRGYEQYF. The chain joins TRBV11-3 to TRBJ2-7, with 11 bases matching TRBD1. The CDR3 is 13 amino acids. Germline CDR1 reads SGHNT; CDR2 reads YENEEA. J was trimmed by 4 bases and V by 5 bases; bases with no gene match: 1. The whole variable domain, remainder taken from reference TRBV11-3 and TRBJ2-7, is EAGVVQSPRYKIIEKKQPVAFWCNPISGHNTLYWYLQNLGQGPELLIRYENEEAVDDSQLPKDRFSAERLKGVDSTLKIQPAELGDSAVYLCASSRDRGYEQYFGPGTRLTVT.

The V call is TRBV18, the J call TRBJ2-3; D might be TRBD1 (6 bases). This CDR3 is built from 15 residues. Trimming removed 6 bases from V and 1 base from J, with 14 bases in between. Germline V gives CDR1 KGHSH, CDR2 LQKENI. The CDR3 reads CASSRQGPGTDTQYF. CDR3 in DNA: TGTGCCAGCTCCCGCCAGGGGCCTGGCACAGATACGCAGTATTTT. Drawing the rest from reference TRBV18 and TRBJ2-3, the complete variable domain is NAGVMQNPRHLVRRRGQEARLRCSPMKGHSHVYWYRQLPEEGLKFMVYLQKENIIDESGMPKERFSAEFPKEGPSILRIQQVVRGDSAAYFCASSRQGPGTDTQYFGPGTRLTVL.

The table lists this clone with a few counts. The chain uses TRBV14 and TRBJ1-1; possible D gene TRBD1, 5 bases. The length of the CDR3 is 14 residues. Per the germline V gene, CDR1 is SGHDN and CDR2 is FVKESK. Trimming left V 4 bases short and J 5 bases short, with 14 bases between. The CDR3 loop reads CASSLSSQGTEAFF. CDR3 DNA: TGTGCCAGCAGCCTCTCCAGTCAGGGAACTGAAGCTTTCTTT.

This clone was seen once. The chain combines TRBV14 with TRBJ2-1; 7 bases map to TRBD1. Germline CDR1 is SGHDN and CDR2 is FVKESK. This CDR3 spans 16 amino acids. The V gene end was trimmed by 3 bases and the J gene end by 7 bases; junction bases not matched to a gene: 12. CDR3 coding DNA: TGTGCCAGCAGCCAGCTCAGGGGGTCAGGTGGTAATGAGCAGTTCTTC. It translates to CASSQLRGSGGNEQFF.

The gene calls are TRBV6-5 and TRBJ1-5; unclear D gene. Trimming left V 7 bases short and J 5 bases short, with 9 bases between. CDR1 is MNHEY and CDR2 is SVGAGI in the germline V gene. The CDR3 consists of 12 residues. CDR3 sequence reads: CASTGRDQPQHF. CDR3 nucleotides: TGTGCCAGCACGGGTCGGGATCAGCCCCAGCATTTT.

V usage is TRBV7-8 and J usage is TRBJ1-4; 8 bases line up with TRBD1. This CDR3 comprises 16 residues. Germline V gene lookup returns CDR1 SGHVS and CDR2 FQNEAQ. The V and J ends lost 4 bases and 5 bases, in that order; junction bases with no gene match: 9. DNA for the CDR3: TGTGCCAGCAGCTCGCAAGGGACAGGACAGAATGAAAAACTGTTTTTT. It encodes CASSSQGTGQNEKLFF.

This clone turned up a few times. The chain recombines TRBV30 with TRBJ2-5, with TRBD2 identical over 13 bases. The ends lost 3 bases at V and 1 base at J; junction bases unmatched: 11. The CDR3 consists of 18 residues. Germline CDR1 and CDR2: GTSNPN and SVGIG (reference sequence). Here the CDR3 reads CAWRLLLTSGRGQETQYF. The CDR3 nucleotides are TGTGCCTGGAGACTACTTCTCACTAGCGGGAGGGGCCAAGAGACCCAGTACTTC.

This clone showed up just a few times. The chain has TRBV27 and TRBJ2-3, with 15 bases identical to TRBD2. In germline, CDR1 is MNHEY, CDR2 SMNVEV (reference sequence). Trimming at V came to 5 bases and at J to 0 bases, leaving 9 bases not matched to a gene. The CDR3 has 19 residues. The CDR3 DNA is TGTGCCAGCAGTCCTCGAGGACTAGCGGGAGGGCAAAGCACAGATACGCAGTATTTT. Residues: CASSPRGLAGGQSTDTQYF.

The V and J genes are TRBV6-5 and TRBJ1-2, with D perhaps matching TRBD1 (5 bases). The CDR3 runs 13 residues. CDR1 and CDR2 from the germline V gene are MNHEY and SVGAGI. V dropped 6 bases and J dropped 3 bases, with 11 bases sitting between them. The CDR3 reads CASSQGRDYGYTF. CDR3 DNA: TGTGCCAGCAGCCAGGGACGGGACTATGGCTACACCTTC.